This is a list of T cell receptor beta chains from one sample in a study of identifying expanded T cells in peripheral blood. Clones were read by immunoSEQ multiplex PCR, and TCRdb kept only the in-frame ones, dropping some. The sample shows some 99,000 clones, roughly 90% of them seen only once. The sample comprised blood. The receptors were gathered from a person aged 18 to 75 in good health. Each CDR3 is given with its conserved first and last residue. D genes are given only for firm matches.

v_call,j_call,d_call,cdr3_aa
TRBV25-1,TRBJ1-2,TRBD1,CASSPQGVKGRDYGYTF
TRBV2,TRBJ2-7,NA,CASSSGPDPYEQYF
TRBV5-5,TRBJ2-7,TRBD2,CASSPGQTSGSSYEQYF
TRBV18,TRBJ1-5,NA,CASSKSGVNQPQHF
TRBV6-7,TRBJ1-5,NA,CASSTGAGQPQHF
TRBV6-1,TRBJ2-6,NA,CASNNRESGANVLTF
TRBV19,TRBJ1-2,NA,CASSLRGDRIYGYTF
TRBV4-2,TRBJ2-5,NA,CASSPLGVAGETQYF
TRBV2,TRBJ2-3,TRBD1,CASSGDRGSTDTQYF
TRBV9,TRBJ1-1,NA,CASSDGSFMNTEAFF
TRBV19,TRBJ2-5,NA,CASSIGPSQGETQYF
TRBV29-1,TRBJ2-5,NA,CSVESGSGGQTQYF
TRBV6-1,TRBJ1-3,NA,CGVGVTDGNTIYF
TRBV27,TRBJ2-4,NA,CASSLEGPAKNIQYF
TRBV20-1,TRBJ1-2,NA,CSARGQEGYTF
TRBV5-1,TRBJ2-7,NA,CASTSQQGTHEQYF
TRBV7-2,TRBJ2-6,NA,CASSQSGLSGANVLTF
TRBV30,TRBJ2-7,NA,CAWSPPPGGRNEQYF
TRBV30,TRBJ1-1,NA,CAWVPDGTEAFF
TRBV27,TRBJ2-1,TRBD1,CASSPKRAGGYNEQFF
TRBV7-2,TRBJ2-7,NA,CAMGGASGSYEQYF
TRBV18,TRBJ1-1,NA,CASSPPNRVMNTEAFF
TRBV27,TRBJ2-7,TRBD1,CASSLAGTALFSYEQYF
TRBV7-9,TRBJ2-3,NA,CASLSERSTDTQYF
TRBV19,TRBJ2-1,TRBD1,CASSIGWGQLNNEQFF
TRBV6-4,TRBJ2-1,NA,CASSEPARNNEQFF
TRBV2,TRBJ2-5,NA,CATAPGQEETQYF
TRBV11-3,TRBJ2-1,NA,CASSPRQDNEQFF
TRBV2,TRBJ2-5,NA,CASSEGVGETQYF
TRBV30,TRBJ1-4,NA,CAWSVGVNEKLFF
TRBV11-3,TRBJ2-2,NA,CASSLVGRANTGELFF
TRBV28,TRBJ2-7,TRBD1,CASRGTGGEERERYEQYF
TRBV6-6,TRBJ1-2,NA,CASSEDSFYGYTF
TRBV12-5,TRBJ2-1,NA,CASGLALTGEQFF
TRBV21-1,TRBJ2-1,NA,CASSKGGDRPNNEQFF
TRBV20-1,TRBJ1-2,NA,CSASDYGYTF
TRBV18,TRBJ1-2,NA,CASSPTASNYGYTF
TRBV7-9,TRBJ1-1,NA,CASSQASGTTEAFF
TRBV10-3,TRBJ1-6,NA,CAISEGFRFYNSPLHF
TRBV7-9,TRBJ2-3,TRBD1,CASSSPTGGPTDTQYF
TRBV19,TRBJ2-1,NA,CASSIGGGEQFF
TRBV7-9,TRBJ1-2,TRBD1,CASSLGDRGYGYTF
TRBV9,TRBJ2-2,NA,CASKTGEDTGELFF
TRBV6-6,TRBJ2-7,TRBD2,CASSYRTSGRSDEQYF
TRBV27,TRBJ2-7,NA,CASSPGTVDYEQYF
TRBV6-1,TRBJ1-2,NA,CASSEDDRYGYTF
TRBV6-5,TRBJ2-7,NA,CASSPSAVEQYF